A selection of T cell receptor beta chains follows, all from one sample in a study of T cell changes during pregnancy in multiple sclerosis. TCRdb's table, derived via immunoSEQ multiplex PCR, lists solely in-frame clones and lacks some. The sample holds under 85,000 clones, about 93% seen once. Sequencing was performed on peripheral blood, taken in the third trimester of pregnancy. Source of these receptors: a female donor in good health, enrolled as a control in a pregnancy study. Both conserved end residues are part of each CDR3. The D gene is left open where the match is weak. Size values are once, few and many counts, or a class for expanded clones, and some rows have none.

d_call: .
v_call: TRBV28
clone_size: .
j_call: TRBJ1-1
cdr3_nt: TGTGCCAGCACTAGAGTCATGAACACTGAAGCTTTCTTT
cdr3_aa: CASTRVMNTEAFF

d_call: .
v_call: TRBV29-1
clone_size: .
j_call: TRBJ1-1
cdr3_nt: TGCAGCGCCTCTTTTGACAGTGGCACTGAAGCTTTCTTT
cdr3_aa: CSASFDSGTEAFF

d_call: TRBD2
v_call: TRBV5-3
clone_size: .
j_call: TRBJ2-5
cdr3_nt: TGTGCCAGAAGCTTTGGGACTAGCGGGGGAACTCAAGAGACCCAGTACTTC
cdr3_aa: CARSFGTSGGTQETQYF

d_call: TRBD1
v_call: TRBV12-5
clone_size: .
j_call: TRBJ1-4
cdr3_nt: TGTGCTAGTGGCCCTTTGGGACAGGGAGGAGAAAAACTGTTTTTT
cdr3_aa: CASGPLGQGGEKLFF

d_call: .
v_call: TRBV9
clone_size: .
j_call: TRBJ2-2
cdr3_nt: TGTGCCAGCAGCGTAGAAACGGGGACCGGGGAGCTGTTTTTT
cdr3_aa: CASSVETGTGELFF

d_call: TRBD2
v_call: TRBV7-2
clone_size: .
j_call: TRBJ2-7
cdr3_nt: TGTGCCAGCAGCTTAGAGAGGGCTAGCGGATCCTACGAGCAGTACTTC
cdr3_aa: CASSLERASGSYEQYF

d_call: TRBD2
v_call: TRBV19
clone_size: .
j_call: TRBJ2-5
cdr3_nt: TGTGCCAGTAGTACGGGAGGCTCCTGGATAGGAGGCCAGTACTTC
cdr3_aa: CASSTGGSWIGGQYF

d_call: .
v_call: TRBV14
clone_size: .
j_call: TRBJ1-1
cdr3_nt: TGTGCCAGCAGCCCTTTATTGAACACTGAAGCTTTCTTT
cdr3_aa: CASSPLLNTEAFF

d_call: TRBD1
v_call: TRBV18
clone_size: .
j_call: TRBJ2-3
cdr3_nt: TGTGCCAGCTTCCCACGGACAGGGAGGGATACGCAGTATTTT
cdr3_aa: CASFPRTGRDTQYF

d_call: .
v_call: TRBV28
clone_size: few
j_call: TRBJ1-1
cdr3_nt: TGTGCCAGCAGTTTACATTTGAACACTGAAGCTTTCTTT
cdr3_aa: CASSLHLNTEAFF

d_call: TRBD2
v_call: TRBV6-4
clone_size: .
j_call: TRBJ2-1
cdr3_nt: TGTGCCAGCAGTGACTCTCCGGGGGGGGAATCAAATGAGCAGTTCTTC
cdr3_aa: CASSDSPGGESNEQFF

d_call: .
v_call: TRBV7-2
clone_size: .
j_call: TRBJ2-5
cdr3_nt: TGTGCCAGCAGCCCTTGGGACATTGGTACGGAGACCCAGTACTTC
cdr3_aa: CASSPWDIGTETQYF

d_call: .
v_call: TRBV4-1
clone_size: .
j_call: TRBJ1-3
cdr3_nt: TGCGCCAGCAGCCAACCTGGGGGAGGGACTGGAAACACCATATATTTT
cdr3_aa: CASSQPGGGTGNTIYF

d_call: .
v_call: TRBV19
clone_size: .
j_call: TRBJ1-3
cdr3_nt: TGTGCCAGTAATCTGAAGCTTGGAAACACCATATATTTT
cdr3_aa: CASNLKLGNTIYF

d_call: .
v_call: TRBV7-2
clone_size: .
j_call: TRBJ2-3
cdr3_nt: TGTGCCAGCAGCTTATCGACAGGTGCGACAGATACGCAGTATTTT
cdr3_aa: CASSLSTGATDTQYF

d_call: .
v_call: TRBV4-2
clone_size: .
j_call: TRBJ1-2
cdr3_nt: TGTGCCAGCAGCCAAGATGTGGGGGGGGGCTACACCTTC
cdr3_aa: CASSQDVGGGYTF

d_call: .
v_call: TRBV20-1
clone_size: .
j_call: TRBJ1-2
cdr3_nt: TGCAGGCAGGCAGGGCGGTATGGCTACACCTTC
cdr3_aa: CRQAGRYGYTF

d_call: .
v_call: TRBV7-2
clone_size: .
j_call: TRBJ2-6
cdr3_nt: TGTGCCAGCAGCTTACAGGGACTCCCTGCTGGGGCCAACGTCCTGACTTTC
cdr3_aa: CASSLQGLPAGANVLTF

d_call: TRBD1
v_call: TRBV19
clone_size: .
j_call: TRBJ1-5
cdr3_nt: TGTGCCACCACAGGGGTTGGTCAGCCCCAGCATTTT
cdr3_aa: CATTGVGQPQHF

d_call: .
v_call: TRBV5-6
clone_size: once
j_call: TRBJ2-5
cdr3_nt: TGTGCCAGCAGCTTGGCCCTAGCGCCAGAAGTTAACCAAGAGACCCAGTACTTC
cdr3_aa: CASSLALAPEVNQETQYF

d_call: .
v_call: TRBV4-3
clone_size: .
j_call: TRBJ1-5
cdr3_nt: TGCGCCAGCAGCCAAGGGGCGGGGGCTTGGGGTCAGCCCCAGCATTTT
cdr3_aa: CASSQGAGAWGQPQHF

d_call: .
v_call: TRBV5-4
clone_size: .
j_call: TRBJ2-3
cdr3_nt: TGTGCCAGCAGCCCCCCCCCACAGGGACCAGATACGCAGTATTTT
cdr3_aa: CASSPPPQGPDTQYF

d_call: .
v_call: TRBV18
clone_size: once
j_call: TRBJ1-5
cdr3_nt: TGTGCCAGCTCACCGGAGTCCGGGACACATCCTTATCAGCCCCAGCATTTT
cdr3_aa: CASSPESGTHPYQPQHF

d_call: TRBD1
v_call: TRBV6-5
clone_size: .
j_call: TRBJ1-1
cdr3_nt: TGTGCCAGCAGTTACAGCGGGACAGGATGGAACACTGAAGCTTTCTTT
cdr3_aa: CASSYSGTGWNTEAFF

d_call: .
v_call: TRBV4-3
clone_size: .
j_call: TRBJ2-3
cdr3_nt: TGCGCCAGCAGCCATCCCGGAGAGGATACGCAGTATTTT
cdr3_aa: CASSHPGEDTQYF

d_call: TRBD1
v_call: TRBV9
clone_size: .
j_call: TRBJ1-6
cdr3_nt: TGTGCCAGCAGCGTAGAAGACAGGGTGAATTCACCCCTCCACTTT
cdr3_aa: CASSVEDRVNSPLHF

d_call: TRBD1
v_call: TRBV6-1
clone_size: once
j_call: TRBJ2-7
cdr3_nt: TGTGCCAGCAGCGGACAGGGGAGAAAAGACGAGCAGTACTTC
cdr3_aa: CASSGQGRKDEQYF

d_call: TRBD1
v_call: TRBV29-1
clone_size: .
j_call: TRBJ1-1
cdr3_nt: TGCAGCGTTCGCGACAGGGTGAACACTGAAGCTTTCTTT
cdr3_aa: CSVRDRVNTEAFF

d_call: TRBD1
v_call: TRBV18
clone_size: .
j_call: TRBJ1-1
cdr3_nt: TGTGCCAGCTCACCAGACAGGGGGATCACTGAAGCTTTCTTT
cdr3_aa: CASSPDRGITEAFF

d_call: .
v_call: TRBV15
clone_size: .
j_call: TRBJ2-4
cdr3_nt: TGTGCCACCTCACCCCCCGGGGAGACCAAAAACATTCAGTACTTC
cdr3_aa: CATSPPGETKNIQYF

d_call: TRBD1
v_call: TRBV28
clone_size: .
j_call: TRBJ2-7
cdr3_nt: TGTGCCAGCAGTTTGTCGGGGACAGGCTACGAGCAGTACTTC
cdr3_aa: CASSLSGTGYEQYF

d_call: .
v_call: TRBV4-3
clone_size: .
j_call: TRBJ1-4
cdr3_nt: TGCGCCAGCAGCCAAGACCTTGCAACTAATGAAAAACTGTTTTTT
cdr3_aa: CASSQDLATNEKLFF

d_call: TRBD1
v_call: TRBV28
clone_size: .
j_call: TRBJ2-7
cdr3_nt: TGTGCCAGCAGTCCTAGCCCGGGACAGGGGGCAAACGAGCAGTACTTC
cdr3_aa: CASSPSPGQGANEQYF

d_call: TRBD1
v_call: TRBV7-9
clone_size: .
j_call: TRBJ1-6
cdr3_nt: TGTGCCAGCACCCACCGGACAGGGGTTTTTCTACCCCTCCACTTT
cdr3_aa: CASTHRTGVFLPLHF

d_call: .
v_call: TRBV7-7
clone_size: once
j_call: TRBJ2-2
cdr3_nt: TGTGCTAGCAGCTTAGGTCCTAGCAGGGGCACCGGGGAGCTGTTTTTT
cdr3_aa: CASSLGPSRGTGELFF

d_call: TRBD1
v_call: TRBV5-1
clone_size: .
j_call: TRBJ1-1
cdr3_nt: TGCGCCAGCAGCCGACAGGGGGAGTCTGAAGCTTTCTTT
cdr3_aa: CASSRQGESEAFF

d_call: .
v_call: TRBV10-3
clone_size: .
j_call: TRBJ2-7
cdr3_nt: TGTGCCATCAGTGAAGTCCAGGGGCCCAACGAGCAGTACTTC
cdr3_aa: CAISEVQGPNEQYF

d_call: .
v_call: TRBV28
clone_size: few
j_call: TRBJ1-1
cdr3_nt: TGTGCCAGCAGTTTACTGGGAGGCACTGAAGCTTTCTTT
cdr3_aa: CASSLLGGTEAFF

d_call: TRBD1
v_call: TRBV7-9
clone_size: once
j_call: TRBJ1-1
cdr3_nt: TGTGCCAGCAGCCCCACGGGACAGGGGGCTTTCTTT
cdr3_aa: CASSPTGQGAFF

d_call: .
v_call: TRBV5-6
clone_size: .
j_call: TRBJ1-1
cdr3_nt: TGTGCCAGCAGCTTTTCATCCCGAGGCCCGAAGAACACTGAAGCTTTCTTT
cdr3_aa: CASSFSSRGPKNTEAFF

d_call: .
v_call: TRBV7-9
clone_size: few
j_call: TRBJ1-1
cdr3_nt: TGTGCCAGCAGCCTAACCCTGGGGGGGGCCGGCACTGAAGCTTTCTTT
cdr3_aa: CASSLTLGGAGTEAFF

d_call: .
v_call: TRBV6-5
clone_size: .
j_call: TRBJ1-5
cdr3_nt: TGTGCCAGCAGTTGGGGGGGAGATCAGCCCCAGCATTTT
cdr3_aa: CASSWGGDQPQHF

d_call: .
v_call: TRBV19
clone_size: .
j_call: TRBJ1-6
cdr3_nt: TGTGCCAGTAGTCTCGAGAGTTATAATTCACCCCTCCACTTT
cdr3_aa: CASSLESYNSPLHF

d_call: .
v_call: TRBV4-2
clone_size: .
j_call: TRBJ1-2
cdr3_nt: TGTGCCAGCAGCCAAGATGGCGGCGCAGCTAAGGGCTACACCTTC
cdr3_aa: CASSQDGGAAKGYTF

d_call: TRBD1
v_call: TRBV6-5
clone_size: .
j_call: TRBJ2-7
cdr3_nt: TGTGCCAGCAGTGACCAGGGGGACGAGCAGTACTTC
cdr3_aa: CASSDQGDEQYF

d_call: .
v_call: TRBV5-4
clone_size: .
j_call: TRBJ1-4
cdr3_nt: TGTGCCAGCAGCTTGGGGTCAGGGCCCTTTCCCGAAAAACTGTTTTTT
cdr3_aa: CASSLGSGPFPEKLFF

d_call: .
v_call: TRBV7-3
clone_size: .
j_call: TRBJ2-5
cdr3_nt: TGTGCCAGCAGCTTAGCCGGGTTGGTCGGGGAGACCCAGTACTTC
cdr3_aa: CASSLAGLVGETQYF

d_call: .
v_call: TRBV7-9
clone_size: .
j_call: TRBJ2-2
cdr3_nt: TGTGCCAGCTTACGGGATAACACCGGGGAGCTGTTTTTT
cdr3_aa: CASLRDNTGELFF

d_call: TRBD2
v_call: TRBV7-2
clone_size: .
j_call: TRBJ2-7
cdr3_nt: TGTGCCAGCAGCCCGGGGGGAGCCAGCTCCTACGAGCAGTACTTC
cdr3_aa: CASSPGGASSYEQYF

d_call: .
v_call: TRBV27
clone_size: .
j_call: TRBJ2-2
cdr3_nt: TGTGCCAGCAGCCTAGGAACCGGGGAGCTGTTTTTT
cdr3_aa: CASSLGTGELFF

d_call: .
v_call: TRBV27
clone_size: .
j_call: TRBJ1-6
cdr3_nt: TGTGCCAGCAGTCCGACAGGCTATAATTCACCCCTCCACTTT
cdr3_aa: CASSPTGYNSPLHF

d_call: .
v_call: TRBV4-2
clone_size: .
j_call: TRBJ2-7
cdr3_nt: TGTGCCAGCAGCCAAGACAGGGGCGAGCAGTACTTC
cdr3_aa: CASSQDRGEQYF

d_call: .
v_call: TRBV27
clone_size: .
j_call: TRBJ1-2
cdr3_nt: TGTGCCAGCAGCCCATCACGGGGGAATGGCTACACCTTC
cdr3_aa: CASSPSRGNGYTF

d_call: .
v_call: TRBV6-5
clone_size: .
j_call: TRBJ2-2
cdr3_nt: TGTGCCAGCAGTTACAGGGCAGGGGTGGTCACCGGGGAGCTGTTTTTT
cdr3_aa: CASSYRAGVVTGELFF

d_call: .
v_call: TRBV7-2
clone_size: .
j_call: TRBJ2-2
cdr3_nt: TGTGCCAGCAGCTTAGTGGCCCTCACCGGGGAGCTGTTTTTT
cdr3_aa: CASSLVALTGELFF

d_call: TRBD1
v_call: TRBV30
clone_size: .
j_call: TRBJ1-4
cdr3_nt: TGTGCCTGGAGTGTACAGGGGTACGAAAAACTGTTTTTT
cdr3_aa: CAWSVQGYEKLFF